What follows are 18 T cell receptor beta chains derived from one specimen sequenced in a study of cytomegalovirus exposure and HLA in healthy donors. Primers: 60 Vbeta forward and 13 Jbeta reverse. Libraries were prepared by immunoSEQ multiplex PCR; TCRdb keeps only in-frame clonotypes and omits some of them. The sample holds over 20,000 clones. What was sequenced was PBMCs. Receptors originate from a man aged 60 to 75 in good health and CMV-seropositive.

The chain links TRBV2 to TRBJ1-1, with D possibly TRBD1 on 5 matching bases. Germline V lookup: CDR1 SNHLY, CDR2 FYNNEI. The CDR3 extends over 15 amino acids. V was trimmed by 4 bases and J by 3 bases, leaving 15 bases between them. CDR3 protein: CASSGVGGVHTEAFF. In nucleotides, the CDR3 is TGTGCCAGCAGTGGGGTTGGGGGGGTCCACACTGAAGCTTTCTTT.

V and J are TRBV5-6 and TRBJ2-1, with D perhaps TRBD1 (5 bases). Germline lookup yields CDR1 SGHDT and CDR2 YYEEEE. The germline V and J ends were trimmed by 4 bases and 5 bases, with 19 bases remaining between them. This CDR3 is built from 16 residues. The chain's CDR3 is CASSLPGIGSDNEQFF. The CDR3 DNA is TGTGCCAGCAGCCTCCCAGGGATCGGGTCGGACAATGAGCAGTTCTTC.

CDR3 sequence: CASRQGLYTGELFF. CDR3 DNA: TGTGCCAGTAGACAGGGCCTGTACACCGGGGAGCTGTTTTTT. The rearrangement uses TRBV19 and TRBJ2-2; a weak D match, TRBD1 (6 bases). With 6 bases removed from V and 3 bases from J, the gap between germline ends came to 11 bases. This CDR3 spans 14 amino acids. Germline V CDR1 and CDR2: LNHDA, SQIVND (reference sequence).

The chain recombines TRBV4-2 with TRBJ2-3, with D tentatively TRBD2 (6 bases). V was clipped by 1 base and J by 5 bases, with 13 bases between them. The CDR3 length is 15 residues. From germline, CDR1 is LGHNA and CDR2 YNFKEQ. The CDR3 DNA is TGTGCCAGCAGCCAAGGACGGCGAGCGGGAGATACGCAGTATTTT. Its translation: CASSQGRRAGDTQYF.

CDR3 protein: CAWSRAGGPGGAEQYF. The CDR3 DNA sequence: TGTGCCTGGAGTAGAGCGGGAGGGCCCGGCGGAGCGGAGCAGTACTTC. The chain links TRBV30 to TRBJ2-7, with TRBD2 identical over 10 bases. The CDR3 runs 16 residues. Germline trimming cut 2 bases from V and 7 bases from J; bases unmatched to any gene: 14. From germline, CDR1 is GTSNPN and CDR2 SVGIG (reference sequence).

This chain joins TRBV20-1 and TRBJ1-1; D call uncertain. The CDR3 length is 11 residues. V shed 6 bases and J shed 2 bases, with 7 bases lying between them. The V gene's germline CDR1 is DFQATT and CDR2 SNEGSKA (reference sequence). The CDR3, as DNA: TGCAGTGCAGACACCAACACTGAAGCTTTCTTT. Encoded protein: CSADTNTEAFF.

The V call is TRBV10-3, the J call TRBJ2-6; D gene uncertain. V was trimmed by 4 bases and J by 0 bases, leaving 7 bases between them. The CDR3 has 15 amino acids. CDR1 is ENHRY and CDR2 is SYGVKD in the germline V gene. The CDR3, as DNA: TGTGCCATCAGTGGTCAGGCCTCTGGGGCCAACGTCCTGACTTTC. This codes for CAISGQASGANVLTF.

The chain carries TRBV5-5 and TRBJ1-3; weak D call: TRBD1 (6 bases). CDR3 length: 16 amino acids. Germline CDR1 reads SGHKS; CDR2 reads YYEKEE (reference sequence). Trimming left V 4 bases short and J 0 bases short, with 14 bases between. The CDR3 DNA reads TGTGCCAGCAGCCAAAGGGGGTCGACCTCTGGAAACACCATATATTTT. It encodes CASSQRGSTSGNTIYF.

As DNA, the CDR3 is TGTGCCAGCAGTGATTCGGTCCCAGATACGCAGTATTTT. Translating it yields CASSDSVPDTQYF. This chain connects TRBV25-1 to TRBJ2-3; D call uncertain. The V and J ends lost 3 bases and 4 bases respectively, with 8 bases between them. There are 13 residues in the CDR3. Germline loops: CDR1 MGHDK, CDR2 SYGVNS.

This chain joins TRBV7-9 and TRBJ1-4, with 7 nucleotides matching TRBD1. The CDR3 covers 15 residues. The V gene end was trimmed by 11 bases and the J gene end by 5 bases; junction bases not matched to a gene: 14. Germline V lookup: CDR1 SEHNR, CDR2 FQNEAQ (reference sequence). CDR3 in amino acids: CAVSTGELINEKLFF. As DNA, the CDR3 is TGTGCCGTCTCCACAGGGGAACTAATAAATGAAAAACTGTTTTTT. Using reference TRBV7-9 and TRBJ1-4 for the parts outside the CDR3, the full variable domain is DTGVSQNPRHKITKRGQNVTFRCDPISEHNRLYWYRQTLGQGPEFLTYFQNEAQLEKSRLLSDRFSAERPKGSFSTLEIQRTEQGDSAMYLCAVSTGELINEKLFFGSGTQLSVL.

V is TRBV2 and J is TRBJ1-5, with TRBD1 matching 8 bases. J was trimmed by 4 bases and V by 8 bases; bases with no gene match: 4. This CDR3 spans 13 amino acids. Looked up from germline, CDR1 is SNHLY and CDR2 is FYNNEI. CDR3 bases: TGTGCCAGCGAAACAGGGGGTAATCAGCCCCAGCATTTT. Its protein is CASETGGNQPQHF. Complete variable domain (other parts from reference TRBV2 and TRBJ1-5): EPEVTQTPSHQVTQMGQEVILRCVPISNHLYFYWYRQILGQKVEFLVSFYNNEISEKSEIFDDQFSVERPDGSNFTLKIRSTKLEDSAMYFCASETGGNQPQHFGDGTRLSIL.

The chain is built from TRBV10-2 and TRBJ2-3; a possible D gene is TRBD2 (7 bases). Trimming cost V 8 bases and J 5 bases, with 14 bases left between them. Germline-derived CDR1 and CDR2 are WSHSY and SAAADI. The CDR3 consists of 13 residues. CDR3 in amino acids: CASRRGRGDTQYF. The CDR3 DNA follows: TGCGCCAGCCGAAGGGGGAGGGGAGATACGCAGTATTTT.

The gene calls are TRBV29-1 and TRBJ2-7; D is perhaps TRBD2 (5 bases). Germline V CDR1 and CDR2: SQVTM, ANQGSEA. Trimming stripped 8 bases from V and 6 bases from J, with 20 bases between. The CDR3 contains 13 residues. DNA of the CDR3: TGCAGCACAAGTAGCCGGGATCAAGGCGAGCAGTACTTC. Translation: CSTSSRDQGEQYF.

The rearrangement links TRBV30 to TRBJ1-5; D is uncertain. This CDR3 has 16 amino acids. V lost 0 bases, J lost 6 bases, and 18 bases lay in between. CDR1 and CDR2 from the germline V gene are GTSNPN and SVGIG (reference sequence). The DNA for the CDR3 is TGTGCCTGGAGTGTAGGAGGAGTCAGCGCGAGTCAGCCCCAGCATTTT. Protein: CAWSVGGVSASQPQHF.

This CDR3 reads CASSLQTSGSNTQYF. In DNA form, the CDR3 reads TGCGCCAGCAGCTTGCAAACTAGCGGGAGTAATACGCAGTATTTT. V gene TRBV5-1 combines with J gene TRBJ2-3, with TRBD2 identical over 11 bases. The CDR3 extends over 15 amino acids. Germline CDR1 is SGHRS and CDR2 is YFSETQ. The trim removed 1 base at V and 7 bases at J, leaving 5 bases unmatched.

The chain employs TRBV5-1 and TRBJ2-2, with 8 bases identical to TRBD1. Germline CDR1 is SGHRS and CDR2 is YFSETQ. Trimming at V came to 4 bases and at J to 6 bases, leaving 8 bases not matched to a gene. This CDR3 spans 15 amino acids. In nucleotides, the CDR3 is TGCGCCAGCAGCCCCATAGCGACAGGGGCCGGGGAGCTGTTTTTT. Translating it yields CASSPIATGAGELFF.

The rearrangement joins TRBV10-1 to TRBJ2-5; D may be TRBD2 (6 bases). From germline, CDR1 is WNHNN and CDR2 SYGVQD (reference sequence). This CDR3 is built from 13 residues. V lost 5 bases and J 4 bases, leaving 11 bases between the germline ends. CDR3 sequence reads: CASSPGGRETQYF. CDR3 nucleotide sequence: TGCGCCAGCAGTCCCGGGGGACGAGAGACCCAGTACTTC.

The chain joins TRBV5-4 to TRBJ2-2; D not certain. The CDR3 covers 13 residues. Germline CDR1 and CDR2: SGHNT and YYREEE (reference sequence). V was clipped by 5 bases and J by 5 bases, with 10 bases between them. CDR3 in DNA: TGTGCCAGCAGTTTTACAGTGACCGGGGAGCTGTTTTTT. This gives the protein CASSFTVTGELFF.